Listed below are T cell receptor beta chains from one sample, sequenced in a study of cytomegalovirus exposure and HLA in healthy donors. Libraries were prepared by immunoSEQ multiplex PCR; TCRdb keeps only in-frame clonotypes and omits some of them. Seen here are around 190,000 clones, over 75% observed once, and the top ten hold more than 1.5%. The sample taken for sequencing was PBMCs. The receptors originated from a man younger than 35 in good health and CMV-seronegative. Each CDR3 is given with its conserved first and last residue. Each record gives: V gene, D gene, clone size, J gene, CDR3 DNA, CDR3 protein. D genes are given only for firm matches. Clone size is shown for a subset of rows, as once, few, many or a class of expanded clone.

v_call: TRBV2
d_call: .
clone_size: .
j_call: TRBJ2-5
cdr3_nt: TGTGCCAGCAACGAGGGCAGTACTAAAGAGACCCAGTACTTC
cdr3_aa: CASNEGSTKETQYF

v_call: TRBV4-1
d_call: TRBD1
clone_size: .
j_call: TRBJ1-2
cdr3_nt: TGCGCCAGCAGCCAAGGACAGGGTAACTACTATGGCTACACCTTC
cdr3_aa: CASSQGQGNYYGYTF

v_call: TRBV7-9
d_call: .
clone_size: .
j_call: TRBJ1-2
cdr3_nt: TGTTCCAGCAGCTTAGCGATGAGGGAAAGGGACTATGGCTACACCTTC
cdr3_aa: CSSSLAMRERDYGYTF

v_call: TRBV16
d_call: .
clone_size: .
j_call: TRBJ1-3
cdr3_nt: TGTGCCAGCAGCCAAAGACACTCTGGAAACACCATATATTTT
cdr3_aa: CASSQRHSGNTIYF

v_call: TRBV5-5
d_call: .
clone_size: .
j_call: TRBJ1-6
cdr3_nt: TGTGCCAGCAGCTTCTCCGGGCGGGAAAATTCACCCCTCCACTTT
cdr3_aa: CASSFSGRENSPLHF

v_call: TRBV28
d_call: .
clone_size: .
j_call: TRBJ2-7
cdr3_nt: TGTGCCAGCAGTTTATTCATGGCCGAGCAGTACTTC
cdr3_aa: CASSLFMAEQYF

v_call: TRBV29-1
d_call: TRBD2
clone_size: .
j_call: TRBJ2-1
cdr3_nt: TGCAGCGTTCGGGGCGGGAGCAATGAGCAGTTCTTC
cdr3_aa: CSVRGGSNEQFF

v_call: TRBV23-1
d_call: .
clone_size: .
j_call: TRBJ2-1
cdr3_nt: TGCGCCAGCATACCGGGACTCCTTTTGAATGAGCAGTTCTTC
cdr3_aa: CASIPGLLLNEQFF

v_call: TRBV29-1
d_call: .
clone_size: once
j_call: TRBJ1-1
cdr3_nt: TGCAGCGTTGAAAGCCACCAGGGGACTGAAGCTTTCTTT
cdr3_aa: CSVESHQGTEAFF

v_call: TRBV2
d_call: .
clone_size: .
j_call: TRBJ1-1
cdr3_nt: TGTGCCAGCAGTGAACAGGGATGGAACACTGAAGCTTTCTTT
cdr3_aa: CASSEQGWNTEAFF

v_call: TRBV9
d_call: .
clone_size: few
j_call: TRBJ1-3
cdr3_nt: TGTGCCAGCAGCGTAGATCCGGGTTTTGCTGGAAACACCATATATTTT
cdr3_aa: CASSVDPGFAGNTIYF

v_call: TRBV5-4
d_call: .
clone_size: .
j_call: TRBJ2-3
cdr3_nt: TGTGCCAGCAGCACGCAGGGGAGCACAGATACGCAGTATTTT
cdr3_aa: CASSTQGSTDTQYF

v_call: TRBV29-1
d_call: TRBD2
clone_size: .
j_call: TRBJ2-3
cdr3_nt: TGCAGCGTTGCAGCGGGGGGGCATACAGATACGCAGTATTTT
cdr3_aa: CSVAAGGHTDTQYF

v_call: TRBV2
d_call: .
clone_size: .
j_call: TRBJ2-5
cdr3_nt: TGTGCCAGCAGTGAATTGCTACAGGTCCGGGGGGAGACCCAGTACTTC
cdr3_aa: CASSELLQVRGETQYF

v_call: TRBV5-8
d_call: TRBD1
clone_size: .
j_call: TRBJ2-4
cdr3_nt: TGTGCCAGCAGCTTTACAGGGGCCGGGCGCCTCATAGCCAAAAACATTCAGTACTTC
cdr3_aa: CASSFTGAGRLIAKNIQYF

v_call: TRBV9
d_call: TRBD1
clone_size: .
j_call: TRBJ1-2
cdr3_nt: TGTGCCAGCAGCGCGGTTCAGGGGGCGGCTGGCTACACCTTC
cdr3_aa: CASSAVQGAAGYTF

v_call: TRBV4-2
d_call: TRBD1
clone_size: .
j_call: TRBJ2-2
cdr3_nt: TGTGCCAGCAGCCAAAGGACAGGGAAGATCGGGGAGCTGTTTTTT
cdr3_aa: CASSQRTGKIGELFF

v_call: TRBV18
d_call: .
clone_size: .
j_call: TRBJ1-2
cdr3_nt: TGTGCCAGCTCACCACCGATGCTACAGGGCATGAACTATGGCTACACCTTC
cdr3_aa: CASSPPMLQGMNYGYTF

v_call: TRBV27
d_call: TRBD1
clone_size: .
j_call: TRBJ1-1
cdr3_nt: TGTGCCAGCAGGCTAGACCGGGACAGGGGTAAAGCTTTCTTT
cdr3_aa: CASRLDRDRGKAFF

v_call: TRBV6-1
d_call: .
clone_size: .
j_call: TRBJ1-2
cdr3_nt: TGTGCCAGCAGAACAGGAGGGGCGGGGGCGCGGGGCTACACCTTC
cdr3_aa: CASRTGGAGARGYTF

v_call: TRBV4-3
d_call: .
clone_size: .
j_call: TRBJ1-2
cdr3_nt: TGCGCCAGCAGCCAAGATCTGGGACTGGACTATGGCTACACCTTC
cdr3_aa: CASSQDLGLDYGYTF

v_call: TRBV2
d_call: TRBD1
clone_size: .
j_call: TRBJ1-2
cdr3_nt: TGTGCCAGCAACCGCGGACAGGGGTATTTCTATGGCTACACCTTC
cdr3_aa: CASNRGQGYFYGYTF

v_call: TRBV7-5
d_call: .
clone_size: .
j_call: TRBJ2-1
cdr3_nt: TGTGCCAGAAGCTTGGCTAGCTCTGGTCCGTGGGTCTTC
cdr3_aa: CARSLASSGPWVF

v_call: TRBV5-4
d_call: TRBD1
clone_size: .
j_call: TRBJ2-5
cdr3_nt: TGTGCCAGCAGCCCAGGGGACAGGGCGGAAGAGACCCAGTACTTC
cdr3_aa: CASSPGDRAEETQYF

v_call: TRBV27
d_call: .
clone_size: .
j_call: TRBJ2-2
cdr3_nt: TGTGCCAGCAGTTTCATCGGGGGGCGGGGCACCGGGGAGCTGTTTTTT
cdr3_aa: CASSFIGGRGTGELFF

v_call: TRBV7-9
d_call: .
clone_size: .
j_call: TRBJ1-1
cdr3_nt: TGTGCCAGCAGCTTAGCCGGGACTGAAGCTTTCTTT
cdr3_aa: CASSLAGTEAFF

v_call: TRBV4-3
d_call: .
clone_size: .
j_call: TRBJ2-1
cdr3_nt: TGCGCCAGCAGCCAAGATCGTACTGGGACTCGTGAGCAGTTCTTC
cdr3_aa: CASSQDRTGTREQFF

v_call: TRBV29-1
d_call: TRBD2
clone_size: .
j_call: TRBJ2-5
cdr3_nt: TGCAGCGTTGGGAGGGGACTAGCAGTGGAGACCCAGTACTTC
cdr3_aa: CSVGRGLAVETQYF

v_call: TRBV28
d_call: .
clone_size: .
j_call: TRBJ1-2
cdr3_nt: TGTGCCAGCAGTTTAGCAGGACTGGGTGGCTACACCTTC
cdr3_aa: CASSLAGLGGYTF

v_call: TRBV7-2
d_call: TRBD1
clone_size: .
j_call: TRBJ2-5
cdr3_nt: TGTGCCAGCAGCCCCGGGACAGGGTACCAAGAGACCCAGTACTTC
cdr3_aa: CASSPGTGYQETQYF

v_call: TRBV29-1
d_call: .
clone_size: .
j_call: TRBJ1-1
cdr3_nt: TGCAGCGTTGTACACCCGGGGATGTCGGTCACTGAAGCTTTCTTT
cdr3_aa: CSVVHPGMSVTEAFF

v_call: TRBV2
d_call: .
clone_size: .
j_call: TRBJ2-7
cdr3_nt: TGTGCCAGCAGTGGGCTAGACAGGATCTCCTACGAGCAGTACTTC
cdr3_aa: CASSGLDRISYEQYF

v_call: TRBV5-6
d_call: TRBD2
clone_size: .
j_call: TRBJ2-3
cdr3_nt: TGTGCCAGCAGCTTGAGGAAGATCGGGACTAGCGGTTTCACAGATACGCAGTATTTT
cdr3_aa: CASSLRKIGTSGFTDTQYF

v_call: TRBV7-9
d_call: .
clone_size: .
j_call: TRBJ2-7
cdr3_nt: TGTGCCAGCAGCCATCGACAGGACTCCTACGAGCAGTACTTC
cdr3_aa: CASSHRQDSYEQYF

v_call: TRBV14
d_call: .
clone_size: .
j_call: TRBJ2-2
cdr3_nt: TGTGCCAGCAGCCAAGTCGACCGGGTTACCGGGGAGCTGTTTTTT
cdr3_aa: CASSQVDRVTGELFF

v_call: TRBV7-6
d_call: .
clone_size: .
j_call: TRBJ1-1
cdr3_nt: TGTGCCAGCAGCCCCGGGGTGGTGAACACTGAAGCTTTCTTT
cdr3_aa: CASSPGVVNTEAFF

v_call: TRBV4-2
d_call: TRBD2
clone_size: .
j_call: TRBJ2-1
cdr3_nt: TGTGCCAGCAGCCAAGGCCGGGGGGTCCTCGATGAGCAGTTCTTC
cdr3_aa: CASSQGRGVLDEQFF

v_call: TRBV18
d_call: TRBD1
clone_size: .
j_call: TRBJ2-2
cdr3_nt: TGTGCCAGCTCGCGTACAGGGGATACGAACACCGGGGAGCTGTTTTTT
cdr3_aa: CASSRTGDTNTGELFF

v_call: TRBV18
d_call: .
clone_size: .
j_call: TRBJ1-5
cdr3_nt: TGTGCCAGTTCCAACGAGGCAGGGAGCAATCAGCCCCAGCATTTT
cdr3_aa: CASSNEAGSNQPQHF

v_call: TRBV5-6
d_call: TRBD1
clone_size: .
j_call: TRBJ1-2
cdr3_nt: TGTGCCAGCAGCTTTACGGGACAGATTAACTATGGCTACACCTTC
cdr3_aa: CASSFTGQINYGYTF

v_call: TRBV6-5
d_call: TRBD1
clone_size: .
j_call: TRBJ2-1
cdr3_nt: TGTGCCAGCAGTTACCCGGACAGGGCGAGGGGGAATGAGCAGTTCTTC
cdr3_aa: CASSYPDRARGNEQFF

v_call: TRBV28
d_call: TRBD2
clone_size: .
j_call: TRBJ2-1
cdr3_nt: TGTGCCAGCAGTCCGAGGACTAGCGGGAGATTCTACAATGAGCAGTTCTTC
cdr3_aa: CASSPRTSGRFYNEQFF

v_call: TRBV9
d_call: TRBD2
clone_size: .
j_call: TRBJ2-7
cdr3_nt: TGTGCCAGCAGCGGTCCGGGAGGTGTGCCGGAGCAGTACTTC
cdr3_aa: CASSGPGGVPEQYF

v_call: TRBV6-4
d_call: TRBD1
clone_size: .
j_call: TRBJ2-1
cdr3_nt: TGTGCCAGCAGCATCGTGGACAGGGGGCTTACGGAGCAGTTCTTC
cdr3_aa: CASSIVDRGLTEQFF

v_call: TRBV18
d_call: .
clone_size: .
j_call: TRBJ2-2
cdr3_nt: TGTGCCAGCTCCCGCCTGGAGCCGAACAGGGAATGGGGGAACACCGGGGAGCTGTTTTTT
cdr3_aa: CASSRLEPNREWGNTGELFF